The 19 T cell receptor beta chains below were found in one sample sequenced in a study of identical twins. TCRdb redid the calling of the 5' RACE reads with MiXCR, one entry per CDR3 protein. The data show hundreds of thousands of distinct CDR3 sequences, roughly 6% seen once. Sequencing input: naive T cells sorted from blood. The source of these receptors is a man between 18 and 29 years old in good health.

This clonotype occurred many times. The V gene is TRBV6-5, the J gene TRBJ2-1, with TRBD2 identical over 10 bases. The CDR3 runs 17 residues. CDR1 is MNHEY and CDR2 is SVGAGI in the germline V gene. The ends lost 0 bases at V and 3 bases at J; junction bases unmatched: 5. The CDR3 bases are TGTGCCAGCAGTTACTCGCCTCTAGCGGGAGTCTACAATGAGCAGTTCTTC. It translates to CASSYSPLAGVYNEQFF.

This clonotype was counted a few times. The rearrangement links TRBV27 to TRBJ1-1, with D hard to call. The ends were cut back, 7 bases at V and 3 bases at J, with 21 bases in the middle. CDR1 is MNHEY and CDR2 is SMNVEV in the germline V gene (reference sequence). This CDR3 region has 16 residues. The CDR3 loop is CASTPLGSRWDTEAFF. The DNA for the CDR3 is TGTGCCAGCACCCCGTTGGGATCAAGATGGGACACTGAAGCTTTCTTT.

The genes are TRBV20-1 and TRBJ2-1; 13 bases map to TRBD2. Germline loops: CDR1 DFQATT, CDR2 SNEGSKA (reference sequence). V lost 3 bases, J lost 7 bases, and 15 bases stayed unmatched. This CDR3 has 18 amino acids. This CDR3 is CSASRGSGLAGDRNEQFF. In nucleotides, the CDR3 is TGCAGTGCTAGTAGGGGTTCAGGACTAGCGGGAGATAGGAATGAGCAGTTCTTC.

CDR3 coding DNA: TGTGCCAGCAATCAGAACACCGGGGAGCTGTTTTTT. Protein: CASNQNTGELFF. This chain uses TRBV2 with TRBJ2-2; no clear D gene. This CDR3 is built from 12 residues. The V gene lost 7 bases and the J gene lost 1 base, with 4 bases spanning the gap. Germline V gene lookup returns CDR1 SNHLY and CDR2 FYNNEI.

This clonotype appeared many times. The V and J genes are TRBV7-2 and TRBJ1-5, with TRBD1 identical over 8 bases. The V segment lost 5 bases and the J segment 1 base; nucleotides outside the gene matches: 4. CDR1 and CDR2 from the germline V gene are SGHTA and FQGNSA. CDR3 length: 15 amino acids. CDR3 sequence: CASSGQGRSNQPQHF. Written as DNA, the CDR3 is TGTGCCAGCAGCGGACAGGGAAGGAGCAATCAGCCCCAGCATTTT. Variable domain in full (rest from reference TRBV7-2 and TRBJ1-5): GAGVSQSPSNKVTEKGKDVELRCDPISGHTALYWYRQSLGQGLEFLIYFQGNSAPDKSGLPSDRFSAERTGGSVSTLTIQRTQQEDSAVYLCASSGQGRSNQPQHFGDGTRLSIL.

This clonotype was seen a few times. The rearrangement uses TRBV5-1 and TRBJ2-1; 8 bases are a match to TRBD1. J gave up 4 bases and V 0 bases, and 15 bases lay outside the gene matches. The germline V gene encodes CDR1 SGHRS and CDR2 YFSETQ. The CDR3 extends over 19 amino acids. The CDR3, as DNA: TGCGCCAGCAGCTTGGTGGCAGGGGGCGTCAATACCGGATACAATGAGCAGTTCTTC. Translation gives CASSLVAGGVNTGYNEQFF.

Remarks on this clonotype: A much larger clonotype is one base distant, so this may be a read error. The CDR3 reads CSVVRGDEQYF. For the CDR3, the DNA is TGCAGCGTCGTCAGGGGAGACGAGCAGTACTTC. This chain uses TRBV29-1 with TRBJ2-7; a possible D gene is TRBD1 (6 bases). V was pared by 6 bases and J by 5 bases, with 11 bases between. CDR1 SQVTM and CDR2 ANQGSEA come from the germline V gene. This CDR3 comprises 11 residues.

This clonotype has only a few counts. The chain combines TRBV29-1 with TRBJ2-2; D possibly uses TRBD1 or TRBD2 (5 bases each). Trimming stripped 7 bases from V and 6 bases from J, with 15 bases between. The CDR3 extends over 13 amino acids. The germline V gene has CDR1 SQVTM and CDR2 ANQGSEA. The CDR3 bases are TGCAGCGCGGGGCCCGTGAGGGCCGGGGAGCTGTTTTTT. Protein sequence: CSAGPVRAGELFF.

Only a few counts were recorded for this clonotype. The rearrangement joins TRBV4-2 to TRBJ2-1; D assignment may be TRBD1 or TRBD2 (5 bases each). The germline V gene has CDR1 LGHNA and CDR2 YNFKEQ. This CDR3 is 14 amino acids long. Between the trimmed V and J ends, which lost 8 bases and 6 bases, there was a span of 17 bases. The CDR3 protein is CASGRPGPPNEQFF. For the CDR3, the DNA is TGTGCCAGCGGACGACCGGGACCCCCCAATGAGCAGTTCTTC.

This clonotype was recorded a few times. The chain joins TRBV20-1 to TRBJ2-2; D not certain. V shed 0 bases and J shed 4 bases, with 6 bases lying between them. The CDR3 has 13 amino acids. CDR1 and CDR2 from the germline V gene are DFQATT and SNEGSKA (reference sequence). For the CDR3, the DNA is TGCAGTGCTAGAGATCCCGTCACCGGGGAGCTGTTTTTT. Protein: CSARDPVTGELFF.

This clonotype has a count of ten or more. The rearrangement uses TRBV12-3 or TRBV12-4 and TRBJ2-2; a possible D gene is TRBD1 (6 bases). V dropped 5 bases and J dropped 3 bases, with 10 bases sitting between them. CDR3 size: 14 residues. This chain's CDR3 is CASSGTGYTGELFF. CDR3 DNA: TGTGCCAGCAGTGGAACAGGGTACACCGGGGAGCTGTTTTTT.

Many counts were recorded for this clonotype. This chain links TRBV20-1 with TRBJ2-5; D gene uncertain. Germline V gene sequence: CDR1 DFQATT, CDR2 SNEGSKA (reference sequence). V gave up 0 bases and J gave up 2 bases, with 10 bases separating them. The CDR3 loop spans 14 amino acids. The CDR3 nucleotides are TGCAGTGCTAGAGATCGACCAAGGCAAGAGACCCAGTACTTC. It yields the protein CSARDRPRQETQYF.

This chain uses TRBV29-1 with TRBJ2-1; D gene unclear. The V end lost 1 base, the J end lost 9 bases, and 7 bases lay between the germline ends. Germline V CDR1 and CDR2: SQVTM, ANQGSEA. The CDR3 runs to 11 residues. CDR3 amino acids: CSVEGSPEQFF. As DNA, the CDR3 is TGCAGCGTTGAAGGATCCCCTGAGCAGTTCTTC.

This clonotype was seen only a few times. The V call is TRBV27, the J call TRBJ2-2; TRBD2 matches 7 bases. From germline, CDR1 is MNHEY and CDR2 SMNVEV (reference sequence). V was pared by 4 bases and J by 6 bases, with 11 bases of the junction left unmatched. The CDR3 has 16 residues. The CDR3 DNA sequence: TGTGCCAGCAGTTATACGGGAGGTTTTATGTCCGGGGAGCTGTTTTTT. This encodes CASSYTGGFMSGELFF.

Concerning this clonotype: No conserved phenylalanine or tryptophan is present at the end of the CDR3, so a read error is the likely explanation. The gene calls are TRBV12-3 or TRBV12-4 and TRBJ2-4, with D perhaps given as TRBD1 or TRBD2 (6 bases each). V gave up 7 bases and J gave up 0 bases, with 10 bases separating them. The CDR3 loop spans 14 amino acids. The CDR3 coding sequence is TGTGCCAGCAAGGGGGGACTAGCCAAAAACATTCAGTACTAC. Residues: CASKGGLAKNIQYY.

The table lists this clonotype with a few counts. The V gene is TRBV6-5, the J gene TRBJ2-6, with TRBD1 as a possible D gene (6 bases). The CDR3 length is 17 residues. Germline V lookup: CDR1 MNHEY, CDR2 SVGAGI. The germline V and J ends were trimmed by 2 bases and 0 bases, with 11 bases remaining between them. CDR3 protein: CASSYGQPSSGANVLTF. As DNA, the CDR3 is TGTGCCAGCAGTTACGGACAGCCTAGCTCTGGGGCCAACGTCCTGACTTTC.

There are a few counts of this clonotype. The V call is TRBV20-1, the J call TRBJ2-1; D possibly corresponds to TRBD2 (5 bases). Trimming took 1 base from V and 0 from J, leaving 22 bases between them. The V gene's germline CDR1 is DFQATT and CDR2 SNEGSKA (reference sequence). The CDR3 is 19 residues long. The CDR3 sequence: CSARAPLESVRSSYNEQFF. The CDR3 DNA reads as TGCAGTGCTAGAGCCCCACTAGAAAGTGTAAGAAGCTCCTACAATGAGCAGTTCTTC.

In its sample, this clonotype was seen many times. The chain is built from TRBV28 and TRBJ2-7; D unclear. The CDR3 consists of 11 residues. Germline V gene sequence: CDR1 MDHEN, CDR2 SYDVKM. Trimming removed 3 bases at V and 5 bases at J, with 5 bases between. The CDR3 protein is CASSFRDEQYV. The CDR3 region has the DNA TGTGCCAGCAGTTTTAGGGACGAGCAGTACGTC.

In its sample, this clonotype was seen a few times. The J gene is TRBJ2-4, the V gene TRBV5-1; 10 bases fit TRBD1. Germline V CDR1 and CDR2: SGHRS, YFSETQ. The CDR3 totals 14 residues. V dropped 4 bases and J dropped 7; count of bases not matched to a gene: 5. Here the CDR3 reads CASSLDRGLNIQYF. CDR3 bases: TGCGCCAGCAGCCTCGACAGGGGGCTCAACATTCAGTACTTC.